The entry below describes one T cell receptor (beta chain). The target antigen is unknown. The record originates from a study of OX40 agonist ivuxolimab in advanced cancers. Study-wide results and limits: Researchers did not determine the expanded peripheral T cells' antigen specificity.

Generated by immunoSEQ multiplex PCR, the TCRdb table keeps only in-frame clones and is missing some. This sample yields approximately 60,000 clones, of which 92% are seen a single time; approximately 0.62% belongs to the top ten. This specimen consisted of CD4+ or CD8+ T cells sorted from blood, obtained in a trial of the OX40 agonist ivuxolimab. The receptor was isolated from an adult with an advanced solid tumor such as melanoma, head and neck, liver or kidney cancer.

The CDR3 sequence is CASSRRLAGAYEQYF. The CDR3 nucleotides are TGTGCCAGCAGCCGGAGACTAGCGGGAGCCTACGAGCAGTACTTC. This chain joins TRBV5-4 and TRBJ2-7, with TRBD2 matching 12 bases. Germline V CDR1 and CDR2: SGHNT, YYREEE (reference sequence). V was clipped by 4 bases and J by 2 bases; unmatched bases: 4. There are 15 residues in the CDR3.